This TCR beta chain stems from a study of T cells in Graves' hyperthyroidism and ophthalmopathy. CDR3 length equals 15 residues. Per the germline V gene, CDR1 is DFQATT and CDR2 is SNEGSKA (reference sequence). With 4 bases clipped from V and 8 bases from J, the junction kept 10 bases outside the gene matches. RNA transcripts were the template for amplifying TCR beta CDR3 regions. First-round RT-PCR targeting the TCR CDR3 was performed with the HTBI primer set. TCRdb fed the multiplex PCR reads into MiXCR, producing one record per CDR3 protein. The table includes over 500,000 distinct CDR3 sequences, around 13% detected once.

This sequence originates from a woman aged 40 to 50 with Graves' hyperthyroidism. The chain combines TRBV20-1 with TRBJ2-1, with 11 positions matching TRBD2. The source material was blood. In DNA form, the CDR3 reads TGCAGTGCTACCCGACTAGCGGGAATGGGAGATGAGCAGTTCTTC. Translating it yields CSATRLAGMGDEQFF.